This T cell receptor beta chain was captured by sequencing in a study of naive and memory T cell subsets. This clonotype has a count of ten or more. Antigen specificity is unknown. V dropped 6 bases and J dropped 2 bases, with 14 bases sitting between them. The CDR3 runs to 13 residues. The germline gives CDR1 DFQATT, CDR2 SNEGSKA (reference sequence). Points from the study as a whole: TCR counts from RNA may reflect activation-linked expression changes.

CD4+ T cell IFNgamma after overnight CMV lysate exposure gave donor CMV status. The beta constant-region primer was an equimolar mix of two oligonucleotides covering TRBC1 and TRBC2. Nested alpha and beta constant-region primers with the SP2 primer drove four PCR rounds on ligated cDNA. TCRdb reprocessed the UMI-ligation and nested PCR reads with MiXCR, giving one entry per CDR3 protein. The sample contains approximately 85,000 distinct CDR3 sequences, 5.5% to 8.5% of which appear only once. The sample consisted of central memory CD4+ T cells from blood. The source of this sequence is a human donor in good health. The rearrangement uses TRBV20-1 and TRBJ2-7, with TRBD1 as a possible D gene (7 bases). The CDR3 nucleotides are TGCAGTGCACGGGGGACAGACACCTACGAGCAGTACTTC. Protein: CSARGTDTYEQYF.